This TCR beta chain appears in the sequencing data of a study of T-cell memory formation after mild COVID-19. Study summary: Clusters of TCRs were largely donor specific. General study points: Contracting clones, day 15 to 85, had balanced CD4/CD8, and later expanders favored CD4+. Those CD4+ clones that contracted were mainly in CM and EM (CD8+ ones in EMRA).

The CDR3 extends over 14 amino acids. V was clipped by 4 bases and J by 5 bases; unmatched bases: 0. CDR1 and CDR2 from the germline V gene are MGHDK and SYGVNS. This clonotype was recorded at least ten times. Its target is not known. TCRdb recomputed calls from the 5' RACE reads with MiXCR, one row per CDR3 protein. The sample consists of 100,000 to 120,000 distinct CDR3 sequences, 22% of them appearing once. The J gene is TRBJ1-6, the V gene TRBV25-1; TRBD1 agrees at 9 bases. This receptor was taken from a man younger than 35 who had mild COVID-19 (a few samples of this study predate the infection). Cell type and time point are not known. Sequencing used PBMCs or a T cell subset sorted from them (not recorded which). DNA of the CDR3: TGTGCCAGCAGTGGACAGGGGGATAATTCACCCCTCCACTTT. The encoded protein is CASSGQGDNSPLHF.